Each of the 20 T cell receptor beta chains below was sequenced from the same sample in a study of blood T cell repertoires in COVID-19. The method was immunoSEQ multiplex PCR; TCRdb's version includes in-frame clones alone and lacks a portion of them. The sample yields tens of thousands of clones, 81% seen once. Sequencing was done on a sample of peripheral blood. The receptor source for this set is a woman aged 80 or over with active or convalescent COVID-19.

By share, this clone ranks as medium-sized. The J gene is TRBJ1-1, the V gene TRBV27, with 9 bases matching TRBD1. The ends lost 0 bases at V and 6 bases at J; junction bases unmatched: 11. The V gene's germline CDR1 is MNHEY and CDR2 SMNVEV (reference sequence). The CDR3 length is 17 residues. The CDR3 region has the DNA TGTGCCAGCAGTTTATCATCGGGACAGGGAGGTATGGCTGAAGCTTTCTTT. This encodes CASSLSSGQGGMAEAFF.

The chain couples TRBV5-1 to TRBJ1-2; D is unresolved. Germline V gives CDR1 SGHRS, CDR2 YFSETQ. V was trimmed by 1 base and J by 3 bases, leaving 13 bases between them. This CDR3 has 15 residues. CDR3 loop: CASSLFGTRDYGYTF. In nucleotides, the CDR3 is TGCGCCAGCAGCTTGTTCGGAACTCGGGACTATGGCTACACCTTC.

This rearrangement joins TRBV19 to TRBJ1-2; maybe TRBD1 (5 bases). The length of the CDR3 is 13 residues. V was clipped by 7 bases and J by 5 bases, with 14 bases between them. Germline V gene lookup returns CDR1 LNHDA and CDR2 SQIVND (reference sequence). The chain's CDR3 is CASMDINGYGYTF. The CDR3 nucleotides are TGTGCCAGTATGGACATTAACGGTTATGGCTACACCTTC.

The chain joins TRBV14 to TRBJ2-1; 15 nucleotides line up with TRBD2. The germline gives CDR1 SGHDN, CDR2 FVKESK. The CDR3 covers 19 residues. V was clipped by 2 bases and J by 0 bases; unmatched bases: 5. CDR3 loop: CASSQPGLAGGISYNEQFF. The CDR3 coding sequence is TGTGCCAGCAGCCAACCGGGACTAGCGGGGGGAATCTCCTACAATGAGCAGTTCTTC.

This chain connects TRBV3-1 (or the pseudogene TRBV3-2) to TRBJ2-4; D is perhaps TRBD1 (6 bases). The CDR3 has 15 residues. The V end lost 10 bases, the J end lost 2 bases, and 18 bases lay between the germline ends. Germline V gene data show CDR1 as LGHDT and CDR2 as YNNKEL (reference sequence). As DNA, the CDR3 is TGTGCCAACCGAGGACAGTGGTTGTCCAAAAACATTCAGTACTTC. Its protein product is CANRGQWLSKNIQYF.

The chain couples TRBV2 to TRBJ1-1, with D perhaps matching TRBD1 (6 bases). The CDR3 length is 15 residues. Germline V lookup: CDR1 SNHLY, CDR2 FYNNEI. V was shortened by 0 bases and J by 0 bases, with 8 bases between the two germline ends. DNA of the CDR3: TGTGCCAGCAGTGAAGCGACAGGCATGAACACTGAAGCTTTCTTT. Protein: CASSEATGMNTEAFF.

This chain connects TRBV19 to TRBJ1-2; 11 bases align to TRBD1. Germline V gene lookup returns CDR1 LNHDA and CDR2 SQIVND (reference sequence). After removal of 5 bases from V and 4 bases from J, the junction contained 9 bases not matched to a gene. There are 16 residues in the CDR3. CDR3 sequence (DNA): TGTGCCAGTAGTCCAAGGACAGGGGGCGCATCCTATGGCTACACCTTC. It encodes CASSPRTGGASYGYTF. The variable domain in full, with the rest retrieved from reference TRBV19 and TRBJ1-2, is DGGITQSPKYLFRKEGQNVTLSCEQNLNHDAMYWYRQDPGQGLRLIYYSQIVNDFQKGDIAEGYSVSREKKESFPLTVTSAQKNPTAFYLCASSPRTGGASYGYTFGSGTRLTVV.

The chain carries TRBV5-1 and TRBJ2-1; no clear D. V was pared by 3 bases and J by 1 base, with 5 bases between. CDR3 size: 13 residues. In germline, CDR1 is SGHRS, CDR2 YFSETQ. The CDR3, as DNA: TGCGCCAGCAGCTCCAATTCCTACAATGAGCAGTTCTTC. It translates to CASSSNSYNEQFF. Variable domain in full (rest from reference TRBV5-1 and TRBJ2-1): KAGVTQTPRYLIKTRGQQVTLSCSPISGHRSVSWYQQTPGQGLQFLFEYFSETQRNKGNFPGRFSGRQFSNSRSEMNVSTLELGDSALYLCASSSNSYNEQFFGPGTRLTVL.

This clone was detected only a few times. CDR3 in DNA: TGCGCCAGCAGCTTGGATCCAGTCTCTGGAAACACCATATATTTT. This sequence encodes CASSLDPVSGNTIYF. This chain links TRBV5-1 with TRBJ1-3; D not resolved. Deletions cut 0 bases from V and 0 bases from J, with 7 bases between. This CDR3 region has 15 residues. The germline gives CDR1 SGHRS, CDR2 YFSETQ.

V usage is TRBV12-1 and J usage is TRBJ1-2; the table names TRBD1, a call not compared with the DNA. TRBV12-1 is a documented pseudogene. CDR3 length: 15 residues. The CDR3, as DNA: TGTGCCAGCAGCATCCACAGGGACGGATCCTATGGCTACACCTTC. It codes for CASSIHRDGSYGYTF.

This clone was found a few times. The rearrangement joins TRBV11-2 to TRBJ2-2; 7 bases line up with TRBD1. The CDR3 has 19 amino acids. Germline CDR1 is SGHAT and CDR2 is FQNNGV. Trimming cost V 5 bases and J 4 bases; bases outside gene matches: 19. The DNA for the CDR3 is TGTGCCAGCAGCAACCCGCTTGCATCGGGACAGCCTATCACCGGGGAGCTGTTTTTT. Translating it yields CASSNPLASGQPITGELFF.

The chain joins TRBV18 to TRBJ2-2; D is unresolved. Germline CDR1 is KGHSH and CDR2 is LQKENI. The ends were cut back, 2 bases at V and 7 bases at J, with 11 bases in the middle. The CDR3 is 14 residues long. CDR3 loop: CASSPESSGGELFF. The CDR3 coding sequence is TGTGCCAGCTCACCAGAATCGTCCGGCGGGGAGCTGTTTTTT.

The chain links TRBV4-1 to TRBJ1-4; 8 bases agree with TRBD1. Trimming took 4 bases from V and 8 from J; bases not matched to a gene: 12. Germline lookup yields CDR1 MGHRA and CDR2 YSYEKL. There are 16 residues in the CDR3. CDR3 sequence (DNA): TGCGCCAGCAGCCTCTTAGGACAGGGAGTGGGGGAAAAACTGTTTTTT. It specifies CASSLLGQGVGEKLFF.

By share of the sample, this clone is large. This chain connects TRBV14 to TRBJ1-2; unclear D gene. CDR1 and CDR2 (germline): SGHDN, FVKESK. V was clipped by 0 bases and J by 3 bases, with 8 bases between them. The CDR3 sequence is 14 residues long. CDR3 amino acids: CASSQDLADYGYTF. The CDR3 DNA sequence: TGTGCCAGCAGCCAAGATCTGGCAGACTATGGCTACACCTTC.

V usage is TRBV3-1 (or the pseudogene TRBV3-2) and J usage is TRBJ1-2; tentative D call: TRBD1 (6 bases). In germline, CDR1 is LGHDT, CDR2 YNNKEL (reference sequence). CDR3 length equals 17 residues. Between the trimmed V and J ends, which lost 4 bases and 4 bases, there was a span of 22 bases. The CDR3 DNA is TGTGCCAGCAGCCCCTACCTCACAGGGCTGGAGGTCTATGGCTACACCTTC. Translated, it gives CASSPYLTGLEVYGYTF.

The chain's CDR3 is CASSIQGWETQYF. The CDR3 nucleotides read TGTGCCAGCAGCATACAGGGTTGGGAGACCCAGTACTTC. The V gene is TRBV13, the J gene TRBJ2-5; the D gene is possibly TRBD1 (6 bases). Trimming left V 5 bases short and J 5 bases short, with 12 bases between. Germline V lookup: CDR1 PRHDT, CDR2 FYEKMQ (reference sequence). The CDR3 is 13 amino acids. Full variable domain (missing parts from reference TRBV13 and TRBJ2-5): AAGVIQSPRHLIKEKRETATLKCYPIPRHDTVYWYQQGPGQDPQFLISFYEKMQSDKGSIPDRFSAQQFSDYHSELNMSSLELGDSALYFCASSIQGWETQYFGPGTRLLVL.

The V call is TRBV12-3 or TRBV12-4, the J call TRBJ2-7; TRBD2 might be the D (5 bases). The germline V and J ends were trimmed by 3 bases and 7 bases, with 10 bases remaining between them. The CDR3 covers 12 residues. CDR3 loop: CASSLTGVEQYF. The CDR3 region has the DNA TGTGCCAGCAGTTTGACCGGGGTGGAGCAGTACTTC.

This clone was detected only a few times. The chain links TRBV5-1 to TRBJ1-1; no reliable D call. The V gene's germline CDR1 is SGHRS and CDR2 YFSETQ. The CDR3 loop spans 13 amino acids. With 1 base removed from V and 7 bases from J, the gap between germline ends came to 11 bases. The CDR3 loop is CASSLPSGSEAFF. The CDR3 DNA follows: TGCGCCAGCAGCTTGCCCTCGGGGAGTGAAGCTTTCTTT.

The chain uses TRBV15 and TRBJ1-1, with TRBD1 as a possible D gene (5 bases). There are 14 residues in the CDR3. V lost 3 bases and J lost 4, with 12 bases in between. Germline CDR1 and CDR2: LNHNV and YYDKDF (reference sequence). CDR3 protein: CATSSSGTLTEAFF. CDR3 sequence (DNA): TGTGCCACCAGCAGCTCAGGGACTCTCACTGAAGCTTTCTTT.

Only a few counts were recorded for this clone. This chain connects TRBV19 to TRBJ1-5; 7 bases are shared with TRBD1. This CDR3 spans 16 amino acids. Germline V gene data show CDR1 as LNHDA and CDR2 as SQIVND (reference sequence). Germline trimming cut 3 bases from V and 7 bases from J; bases unmatched to any gene: 12. Here the CDR3 reads CASSIGLTGDSQPQHF. The CDR3, as DNA: TGTGCCAGTAGTATTGGCCTTACAGGGGACAGCCAGCCCCAGCATTTT. The full variable domain, its missing parts supplied by reference TRBV19 and TRBJ1-5, is DGGITQSPKYLFRKEGQNVTLSCEQNLNHDAMYWYRQDPGQGLRLIYYSQIVNDFQKGDIAEGYSVSREKKESFPLTVTSAQKNPTAFYLCASSIGLTGDSQPQHFGDGTRLSIL.